These 17 T cell receptor beta chains were sequenced from one sample in a study of shared clonotypes between healthy human individuals. Using immunoSEQ multiplex PCR, the repertoire was profiled, and TCRdb retains in-frame clones only, with some absent. The repertoire holds a few million clones, with 90% to 96% as singletons. The specimen was naive CD4+ T cells sorted from blood. Noted subset: CD45RA+ positively selected. Receptor source: a man between 18 and 35 years old in good health.

The CDR3 DNA reads TGTGCCAGCAGTCTAGCGGGGGCCCCCAATGAGCAGTTCTTC. This sequence encodes CASSLAGAPNEQFF. The chain has TRBV6-5 and TRBJ2-1; 10 positions match TRBD2. CDR1 is MNHEY, CDR2 SVGAGI, per germline. V lost 5 bases, J lost 6 bases, and 4 bases stayed unmatched. This CDR3 has 14 residues.

The chain joins TRBV7-2 to TRBJ1-2; D remains ambiguous. The CDR3 is 15 residues long. Germline loops: CDR1 SGHTA, CDR2 FQGNSA. The V end lost 5 bases, the J end lost 2 bases, and 15 bases lay between the germline ends. In nucleotides, the CDR3 is TGTGCCAGCAGCCCCCAATTTGACACCAACTATGGCTACACCTTC. It codes for CASSPQFDTNYGYTF.

This clone appeared a single time. The CDR3 DNA reads as TGTGCCAGCAGCAAGTCCGGGGCAAGCACAGATACGCAGTATTTT. Its protein is CASSKSGASTDTQYF. The V call is TRBV5-4, the J call TRBJ2-3, with D perhaps assigned TRBD1 or TRBD2 (5 bases each). Trimming pared 4 bases from V and 0 bases from J, leaving 12 bases between. CDR1 and CDR2 from the germline V gene are SGHNT and YYREEE (reference sequence). The CDR3 extends over 15 amino acids.

This chain links TRBV19 with TRBJ1-2; D is uncertain. The germline gives CDR1 LNHDA, CDR2 SQIVND (reference sequence). The CDR3 contains 13 residues. Trimming pared 3 bases from V and 4 bases from J, leaving 9 bases between. CDR3 DNA sequence: TGTGCCAGTAGTATGGGCTCCGTCTATGGCTACACCTTC. This codes for CASSMGSVYGYTF.

V and J are TRBV19 and TRBJ1-4; TRBD1 agrees at 7 bases. This CDR3 contains 13 residues. Germline CDR1 and CDR2: LNHDA and SQIVND (reference sequence). Germline trimming cut 7 bases from V and 8 bases from J; bases unmatched to any gene: 7. The CDR3 DNA follows: TGTGCCAGTACCCGGACAGGTGGCGAAAAACTGTTTTTT. This translates into CASTRTGGEKLFF.

The chain joins TRBV25-1 to TRBJ2-1; 12 bases match TRBD2. Germline CDR1 reads MGHDK; CDR2 reads SYGVNS. The CDR3 has 15 residues. With 3 bases clipped from V and 5 bases from J, the junction kept 2 bases outside the gene matches. The CDR3 region has the DNA TGTGCCAGCAGTGACGCTAGCGGGGGGGACAATGAGCAGTTCTTC. Amino acids: CASSDASGGDNEQFF.

The J gene is TRBJ1-6, the V gene TRBV12-5; D gene uncertain. Trimming removed 5 bases at V and 10 bases at J, with 18 bases between. The CDR3 extends over 15 amino acids. In germline, CDR1 is LGHNT, CDR2 FRNRAP. The CDR3 region is CASGLDSSSGSPLHF. As DNA, the CDR3 is TGTGCTAGTGGTCTTGACTCATCCTCGGGCTCACCCCTCCACTTT.

The rearrangement joins TRBV18 to TRBJ2-2; the D call may be TRBD1 or TRBD2 (5 bases each). From germline, CDR1 is KGHSH and CDR2 LQKENI. V was shortened by 4 bases and J by 2 bases, with 14 bases between the two germline ends. The CDR3 length is 16 residues. CDR3 region: CASSLGVQVNTGELFF. Here the CDR3 DNA reads TGTGCCAGCTCACTGGGGGTCCAAGTCAACACCGGGGAGCTGTTTTTT.

This clone was picked up one time. V gene TRBV7-9 combines with J gene TRBJ1-3; TRBD1 might be the D (6 bases). Germline V gives CDR1 SEHNR, CDR2 FQNEAQ (reference sequence). CDR3 length: 18 residues. V was clipped by 2 bases and J by 4 bases, with 21 bases between them. The CDR3 DNA is TGTGCCAGCAGCTTACGAGCGGGGGGACACCGATCGGGAAACACCATATATTTT. Translated: CASSLRAGGHRSGNTIYF.

The genes are TRBV30 and TRBJ2-2; D is perhaps TRBD2 (5 bases). The CDR3 has 15 residues. CDR1 is GTSNPN, CDR2 SVGIG, per germline (reference sequence). The V and J ends lost 5 bases and 1 base respectively, with 14 bases between them. CDR3 residues: CAWEPGYKNTGELFF. The CDR3 DNA reads as TGTGCCTGGGAACCGGGATACAAGAACACCGGGGAGCTGTTTTTT.

This chain links TRBV5-6 with TRBJ2-1, with 8 bases fitting TRBD1. V shed 3 bases, J shed 0 bases, and the junction held 5 bases outside the gene matches. Germline assignment: CDR1 SGHDT and CDR2 YYEEEE. The CDR3 loop spans 16 amino acids. This CDR3 reads CASSYRTGSSYNEQFF. The CDR3 nucleotides read TGTGCCAGCAGCTACAGGACAGGGAGCTCCTACAATGAGCAGTTCTTC.

Note on this clone: Other DNA sequences in the same sample also yield this CDR3. The chain uses TRBV7-9 and TRBJ2-1; 7 nucleotides align to TRBD1. Per the germline V gene, CDR1 is SEHNR and CDR2 is FQNEAQ (reference sequence). Trimming removed 3 bases from V and 2 bases from J; junction bases left unmatched: 4. The CDR3 sequence is 15 residues long. CDR3 protein: CASSLGQSPYNEQFF. The CDR3 nucleotides read TGTGCCAGCAGCTTGGGACAGAGCCCCTACAATGAGCAGTTCTTC.

The rearrangement uses TRBV9 and TRBJ1-3; maybe TRBD1 (5 bases). The CDR3 runs to 13 residues. The V gene lost 8 bases and the J gene lost 0 bases, with 9 bases spanning the gap. CDR1 and CDR2 (germline): SGDLS, YYNGEE. This CDR3 is CASAQGSGNTIYF. CDR3 sequence (DNA): TGTGCCAGTGCGCAGGGCTCTGGAAACACCATATATTTT.

The chain uses TRBV5-1 and TRBJ2-2; TRBD1 agrees at 8 bases. Germline-derived CDR1 and CDR2 are SGHRS and YFSETQ. There are 15 residues in the CDR3. The V and J ends lost 3 bases and 1 base, in that order; junction bases with no gene match: 2. The DNA of the CDR3 is TGCGCCAGCAGCTGGGGACAGGTGAACACCGGGGAGCTGTTTTTT. This gives the protein CASSWGQVNTGELFF.

The chain carries TRBV30 and TRBJ2-1; possibly TRBD2 for D (5 bases). V was clipped by 2 bases and J by 8 bases, with 13 bases between them. This CDR3 comprises 13 residues. From germline, CDR1 is GTSNPN and CDR2 SVGIG (reference sequence). CDR3 amino acids: CAWSSGLMDEQFF. CDR3 DNA: TGTGCCTGGAGTAGCGGCCTTATGGATGAGCAGTTCTTC.

In the case of this clone: In the same sample, other DNA sequences code for this CDR3. The rearrangement links TRBV5-4 to TRBJ2-2; D may correspond to TRBD1 or TRBD2 (6 bases each). Germline V lookup: CDR1 SGHNT, CDR2 YYREEE (reference sequence). V shed 7 bases and J shed 1 base, with 11 bases lying between them. The CDR3 spans 14 residues. The CDR3 region has the DNA TGTGCCAGCTCCAAGGGGGGGAACACCGGGGAGCTGTTTTTT. Amino acids: CASSKGGNTGELFF. Filled out from reference TRBV5-4 and TRBJ2-2, the complete variable domain reads ETGVTQSPTHLIKTRGQQVTLRCSSQSGHNTVSWYQQALGQGPQFIFQYYREEENGRGNFPPRFSGLQFPNYSSELNVNALELDDSALYLCASSKGGNTGELFFGEGSRLTVL.

V usage is TRBV5-1 and J usage is TRBJ1-2; tentative D call: TRBD1 (5 bases). CDR3 length: 14 residues. The germline gives CDR1 SGHRS, CDR2 YFSETQ. V shed 4 bases and J shed 8 bases, with 18 bases lying between them. For the CDR3, the DNA is TGCGCCAGCAGCCCCGGGGGACTTCCAGGAGGCTACACCTTC. Translation: CASSPGGLPGGYTF.